Sequencing of this T cell receptor beta chain was carried out in a study of blood T cell repertoires in COVID-19. For the study at large: T cells, B-cell-depleted T cells, or PBMCs supplied cDNA or gDNA.

In the source study's methods: Researchers report that nucleated cell counts were estimated from reference gene primer amplification. Some clones are missing from TCRdb's copy, which holds only in-frame ones; the method was immunoSEQ multiplex PCR. Clonal size and the V and J genes are those of that table, whereas D and trimming came from the DNA. Found here are roughly 230,000 clones, 83% of them singletons; the top ten hold 5.5%. The CDR3 loop spans 11 amino acids. Germline lookup yields CDR1 GTSNPN and CDR2 SVGIG (reference sequence). V was cut by 2 bases and J by 5 bases, with 4 bases left in between.

Sequencing input: peripheral blood. The clonotype comes from a human donor in a cohort sampled during active COVID-19. This sequence joins TRBV30 and TRBJ2-4; D is uncertain. This CDR3 is CAWSPENIQYF. DNA for the CDR3: TGTGCCTGGAGTCCTGAAAACATTCAGTACTTC.